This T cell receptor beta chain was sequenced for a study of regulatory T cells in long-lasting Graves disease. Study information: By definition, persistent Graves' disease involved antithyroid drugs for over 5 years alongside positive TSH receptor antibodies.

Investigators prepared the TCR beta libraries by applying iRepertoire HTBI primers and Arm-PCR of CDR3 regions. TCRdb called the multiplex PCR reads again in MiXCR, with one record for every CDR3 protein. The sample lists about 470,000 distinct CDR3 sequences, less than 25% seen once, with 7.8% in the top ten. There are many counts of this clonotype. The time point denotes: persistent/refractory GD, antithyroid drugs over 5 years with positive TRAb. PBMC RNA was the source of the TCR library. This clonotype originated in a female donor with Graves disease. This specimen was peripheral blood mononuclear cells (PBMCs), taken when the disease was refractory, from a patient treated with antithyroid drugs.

The CDR3 DNA reads as TGCAGTGCTAGAGGGGGACAGACCACCTACGAGCAGTACTTC. It specifies CSARGGQTTYEQYF. This sequence joins TRBV20-1 and TRBJ2-7, with 7 bases aligning to TRBD1. Germline CDR1 and CDR2: DFQATT and SNEGSKA (reference sequence). V trimming: 1 base; J trimming: 2 bases; junction bases outside the gene matches: 5. This CDR3 spans 14 amino acids.